The subject of this entry is one T cell receptor (beta chain). Trimming removed 2 bases at V and 5 bases at J, with 7 bases between. Per germline, CDR1 SGHTA and CDR2 FQGNSA. The CDR3 sequence is 12 residues long. This specimen belongs to a study of blood T cell repertoires in COVID-19. Study information: Spain, Italy and the United States supplied samples that represented acute and convalescent COVID-19.

Original data processing: By means of reference gene primer amplification, nucleated cell counts were estimated. Measured with immunoSEQ multiplex PCR; TCRdb has only the in-frame clones, and not every one. V, J and clone size are those of that table, while D and trimming were read from the DNA. This sample carries around 50,000 clones, roughly 88% of them seen once, and the ten largest clones take roughly 15%. The sample was peripheral blood. The rearrangement joins TRBV7-2 to TRBJ2-7, with no clear D. The receptor comes from a human donor in a cohort sampled during active COVID-19. The CDR3 sequence is CASSLSPHEQYF. The DNA for the CDR3 is TGTGCCAGCAGCTTATCTCCCCACGAGCAGTACTTC.